The 5 T cell receptor beta chains presented below share a single source sample, sequenced in a study of beta chain features in type 1 diabetes. Points from the study as a whole: There was a moderate but significant shortening of TCRB CDR3s in all four CD4+ subsets of Type 1 diabetes patients.

Their antigens remain unidentified. Since all of the isolated RNA was reverse transcribed, expressed TCRB transcripts were what got sequenced. The repertoire was sequenced with immunoSEQ multiplex PCR; TCRdb's copy has only in-frame clones and lacks some. The table lists about 340,000 clones, roughly 13% of them singletons. The sample consisted of naive CD4+ T cells from blood. Every receptor here comes from a woman between 18 and 29 years old with type 1 diabetes.

This clone was picked up a small number of times. This chain uses TRBV11-3 with TRBJ2-1; D perhaps matches TRBD1 (5 bases). Trimming shortened V by 8 bases and J by 7 bases, and 12 bases separated the two germline ends. The CDR3 loop spans 12 amino acids. Germline loops: CDR1 SGHNT, CDR2 YENEEA. The CDR3: CASGAIANEQFF. The CDR3 DNA reads TGTGCCAGCGGGGCGATTGCGAATGAGCAGTTCTTC. Together with reference TRBV11-3 and TRBJ2-1, the CDR3 gives the full variable domain: EAGVVQSPRYKIIEKKQPVAFWCNPISGHNTLYWYLQNLGQGPELLIRYENEEAVDDSQLPKDRFSAERLKGVDSTLKIQPAELGDSAVYLCASGAIANEQFFGPGTRLTVL.

J is TRBJ2-7 and V is TRBV6-5; the D gene is possibly TRBD2 (6 bases). The V gene's germline CDR1 is MNHEY and CDR2 SVGAGI. Trimming left V 11 bases short and J 5 bases short, with 7 bases between. The CDR3 is 9 residues long. The chain's CDR3 is CAPGDEQYV. CDR3 DNA: TGTGCCCCGGGGGACGAGCAGTACGTC.

The V call is TRBV25-1, the J call TRBJ1-2; the match to TRBD1 covers 8 bases. This CDR3 contains 17 residues. Germline CDR1 is MGHDK and CDR2 is SYGVNS. After removal of 5 bases from V and 4 bases from J, the junction contained 15 bases not matched to a gene. CDR3 in amino acids: CASSHGQGSSVAYGYTF. The CDR3 DNA is TGTGCCAGCAGTCACGGACAGGGATCATCGGTCGCCTATGGCTACACCTTC.

The CDR3 spells CASSLSRAPGSIWRFGTDTQYF. DNA for the CDR3: TGTGCCAGCAGTTTATCGAGGGCTCCCGGCTCCATTTGGAGGTTTGGCACAGATACGCAGTATTTT. This chain links TRBV27 with TRBJ2-3, with D possibly matching TRBD2 (5 bases). Germline values: CDR1 MNHEY, CDR2 SMNVEV (reference sequence). This CDR3 contains 22 residues. The V end lost 0 bases, the J end lost 1 base, and 29 bases lay between the germline ends.

The chain combines TRBV5-1 with TRBJ1-5, with D perhaps matching TRBD1 (6 bases). Germline assignment: CDR1 SGHRS and CDR2 YFSETQ. CDR3 size: 15 residues. Between the trimmed V and J ends, which lost 0 bases and 2 bases, there was a span of 9 bases. DNA for the CDR3: TGCGCCAGCAGCTTGGAAGGGGGGGGCAATCAGCCCCAGCATTTT. It is translated as CASSLEGGGNQPQHF.